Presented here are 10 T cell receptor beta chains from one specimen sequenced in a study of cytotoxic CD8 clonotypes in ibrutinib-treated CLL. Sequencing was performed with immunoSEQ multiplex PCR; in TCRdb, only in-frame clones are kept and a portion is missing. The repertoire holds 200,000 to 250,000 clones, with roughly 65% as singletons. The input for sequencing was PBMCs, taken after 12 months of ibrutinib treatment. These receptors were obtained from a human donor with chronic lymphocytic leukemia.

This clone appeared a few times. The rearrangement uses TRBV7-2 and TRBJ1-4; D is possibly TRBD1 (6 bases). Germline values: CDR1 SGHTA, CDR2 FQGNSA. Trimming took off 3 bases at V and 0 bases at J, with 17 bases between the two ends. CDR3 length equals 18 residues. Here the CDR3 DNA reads TGTGCCAGCAGCTTGGGGACAACAGGGCTAGCAACTAATGAAAAACTGTTTTTT. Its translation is CASSLGTTGLATNEKLFF.

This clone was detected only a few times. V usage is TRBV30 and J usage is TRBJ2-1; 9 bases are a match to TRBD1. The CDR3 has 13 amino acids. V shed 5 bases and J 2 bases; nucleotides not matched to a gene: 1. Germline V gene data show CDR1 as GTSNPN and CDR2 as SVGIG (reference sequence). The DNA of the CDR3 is TGTGCCTGGGGACAGGGGACCTACAATGAGCAGTTCTTC. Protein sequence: CAWGQGTYNEQFF. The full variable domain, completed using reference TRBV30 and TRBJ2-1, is SQTIHQWPATLVQPVGSPLSLECTVEGTSNPNLYWYRQAAGRGLQLLFYSVGIGQISSEVPQNLSASRPQDRQFILSSKKLLLSDSGFYLCAWGQGTYNEQFFGPGTRLTVL.

The CDR3 sequence is CAWSRQSLSSYEQYF. CDR3 coding DNA: TGTGCCTGGAGTCGACAGAGCCTGAGCTCCTACGAGCAGTACTTC. The chain uses TRBV30 and TRBJ2-7; TRBD1 might be the D (5 bases). Germline V gene sequence: CDR1 GTSNPN, CDR2 SVGIG (reference sequence). V was cut by 2 bases and J by 0 bases, with 14 bases left in between. This CDR3 is built from 15 residues.

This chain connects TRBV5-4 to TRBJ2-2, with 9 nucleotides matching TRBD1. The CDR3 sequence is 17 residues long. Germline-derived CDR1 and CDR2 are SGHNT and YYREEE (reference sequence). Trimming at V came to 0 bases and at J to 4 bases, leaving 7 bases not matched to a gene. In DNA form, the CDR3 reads TGTGCCAGCAGCTTGGGGTACGAGACAGGGGGCACCGGGGAGCTGTTTTTT. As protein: CASSLGYETGGTGELFF.

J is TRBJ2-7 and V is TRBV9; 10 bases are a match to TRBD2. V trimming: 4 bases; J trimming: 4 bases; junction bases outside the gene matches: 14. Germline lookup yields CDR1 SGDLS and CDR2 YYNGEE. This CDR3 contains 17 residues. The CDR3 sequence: CASSPSGLAGVWYEQYF. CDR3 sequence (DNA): TGTGCCAGCAGCCCCTCCGGGCTAGCGGGAGTTTGGTACGAGCAGTACTTC.

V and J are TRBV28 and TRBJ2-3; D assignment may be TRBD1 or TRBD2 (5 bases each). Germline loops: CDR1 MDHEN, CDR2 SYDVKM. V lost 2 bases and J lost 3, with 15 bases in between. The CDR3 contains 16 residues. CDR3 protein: CASSLDLSGGTDTQYF. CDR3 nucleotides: TGTGCCAGCAGTTTAGATTTGAGTGGGGGAACAGATACGCAGTATTTT.

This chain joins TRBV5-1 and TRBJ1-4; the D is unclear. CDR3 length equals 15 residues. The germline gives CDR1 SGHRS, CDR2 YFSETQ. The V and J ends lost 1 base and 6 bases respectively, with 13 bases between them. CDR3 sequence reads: CASSLTVRSDEKLFF. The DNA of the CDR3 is TGCGCCAGCAGCTTGACAGTCCGGTCGGATGAAAAACTGTTTTTT.

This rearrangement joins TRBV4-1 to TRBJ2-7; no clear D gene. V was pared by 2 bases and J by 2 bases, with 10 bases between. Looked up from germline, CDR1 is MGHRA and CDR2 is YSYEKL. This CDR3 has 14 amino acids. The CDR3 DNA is TGCGCCAGCAGCCAATTCGACATGACCTACGAGCAGTACTTC. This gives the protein CASSQFDMTYEQYF.

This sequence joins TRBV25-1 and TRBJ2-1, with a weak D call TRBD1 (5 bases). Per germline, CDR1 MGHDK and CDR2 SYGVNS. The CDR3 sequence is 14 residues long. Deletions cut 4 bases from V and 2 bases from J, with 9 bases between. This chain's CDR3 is CASSAWGPYNEQFF. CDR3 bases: TGTGCCAGCAGTGCCTGGGGCCCCTACAATGAGCAGTTCTTC. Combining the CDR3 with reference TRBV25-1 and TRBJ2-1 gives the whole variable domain EADIYQTPRYLVIGTGKKITLECSQTMGHDKMYWYQQDPGMELHLIHYSYGVNSTEKGDLSSESTVSRIRTEHFPLTLESARPSHTSQYLCASSAWGPYNEQFFGPGTRLTVL.

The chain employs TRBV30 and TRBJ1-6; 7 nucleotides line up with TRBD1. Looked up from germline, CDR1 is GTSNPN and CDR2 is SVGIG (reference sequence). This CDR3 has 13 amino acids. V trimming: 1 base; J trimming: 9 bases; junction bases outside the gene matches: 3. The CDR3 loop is CAWSERGLSPLHF. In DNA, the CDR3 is TGTGCCTGGAGTGAAAGGGGGCTTTCACCCCTCCACTTT.